The T cell receptor (beta chain) described here comes from a study of T cells after yellow fever vaccination. About the research overall: Fractions low in cell number were prepared with SMART-Seq v4 Ultra Low Input.

This clonotype came up many times. TCRdb reprocessed the 5' RACE reads with MiXCR, giving one entry per CDR3 protein. Found here are 300,000 to 350,000 distinct CDR3 sequences, approximately 4% of them singletons; the top ten hold approximately 24%. The source material was PBMCs, sampled 5 days after the yellow fever booster vaccination. The source of this sequence is a man aged 18 to 29 who received the YFV17D yellow fever vaccine.

CDR3 nucleotide sequence: TGCGCCAGCAGCTTGGGAGGGGGCCCCACTGAAGCTTTCTTT. This gives the protein CASSLGGGPTEAFF. The chain carries TRBV5-1 and TRBJ1-1; TRBD1 matches at 7 bases. Germline assignment: CDR1 SGHRS and CDR2 YFSETQ. The CDR3 covers 14 residues. The V gene end was trimmed by 0 bases and the J gene end by 4 bases; junction bases not matched to a gene: 3.